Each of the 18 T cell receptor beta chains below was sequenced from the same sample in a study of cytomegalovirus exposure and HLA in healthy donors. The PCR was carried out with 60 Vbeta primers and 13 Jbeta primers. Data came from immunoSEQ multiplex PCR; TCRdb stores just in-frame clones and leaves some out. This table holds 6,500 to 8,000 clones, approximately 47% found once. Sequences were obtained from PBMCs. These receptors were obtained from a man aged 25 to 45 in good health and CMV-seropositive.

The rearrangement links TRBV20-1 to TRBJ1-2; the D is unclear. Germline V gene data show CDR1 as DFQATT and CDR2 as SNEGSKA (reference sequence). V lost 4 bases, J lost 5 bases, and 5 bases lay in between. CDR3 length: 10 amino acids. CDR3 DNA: TGCAGTGCTACAGGATATGGCTACACCTTC. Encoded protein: CSATGYGYTF.

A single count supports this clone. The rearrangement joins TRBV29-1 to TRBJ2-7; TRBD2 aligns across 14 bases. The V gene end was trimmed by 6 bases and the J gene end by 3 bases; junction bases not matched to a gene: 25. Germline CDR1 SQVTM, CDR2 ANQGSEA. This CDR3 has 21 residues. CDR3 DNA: TGCAGCGTGGCCAGGACAGCCAGACGACTAGCGGGAGGGCTCTCTGTCTACGAGCAGTACTTC. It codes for CSVARTARRLAGGLSVYEQYF.

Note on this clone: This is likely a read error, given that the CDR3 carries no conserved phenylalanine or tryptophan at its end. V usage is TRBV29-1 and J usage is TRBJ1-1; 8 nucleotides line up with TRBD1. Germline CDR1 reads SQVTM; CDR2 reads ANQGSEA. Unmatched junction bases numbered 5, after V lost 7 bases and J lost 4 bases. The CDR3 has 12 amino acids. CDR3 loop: CSATGGGTEAFV. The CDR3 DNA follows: TGCAGCGCCACAGGGGGAGGCACTGAAGCTTTCGTT.

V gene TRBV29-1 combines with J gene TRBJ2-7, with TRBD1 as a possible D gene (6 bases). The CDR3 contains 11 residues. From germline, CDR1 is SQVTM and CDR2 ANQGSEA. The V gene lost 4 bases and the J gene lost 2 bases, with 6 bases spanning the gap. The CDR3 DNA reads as TGCAGCGTTGGACAGGCCTACGAGCAGTACTTC. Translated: CSVGQAYEQYF.

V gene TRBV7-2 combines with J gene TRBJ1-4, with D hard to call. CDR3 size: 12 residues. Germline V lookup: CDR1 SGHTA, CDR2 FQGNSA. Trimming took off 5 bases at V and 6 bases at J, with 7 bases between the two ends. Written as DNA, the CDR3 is TGTGCCAGCAGCGTCCCGTATGAAAAACTGTTTTTT. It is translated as CASSVPYEKLFF.

This CDR3 reads CASFTQGANYGYTF. The CDR3 nucleotides are TGTGCCAGCTTCACACAGGGGGCTAACTATGGCTACACCTTC. The V and J genes are TRBV6-6 and TRBJ1-2; 8 nucleotides match TRBD1. CDR1 is MNHNY, CDR2 SVGAGI, per germline (reference sequence). With 8 bases clipped from V and 0 bases from J, the junction kept 5 bases outside the gene matches. CDR3 length equals 14 residues.

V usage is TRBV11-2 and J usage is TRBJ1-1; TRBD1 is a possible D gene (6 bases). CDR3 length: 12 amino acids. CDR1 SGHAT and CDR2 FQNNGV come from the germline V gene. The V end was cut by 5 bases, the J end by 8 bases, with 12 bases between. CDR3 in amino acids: CASSPMRGEAFF. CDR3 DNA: TGTGCCAGCAGCCCTATGAGGGGGGAAGCTTTCTTT.

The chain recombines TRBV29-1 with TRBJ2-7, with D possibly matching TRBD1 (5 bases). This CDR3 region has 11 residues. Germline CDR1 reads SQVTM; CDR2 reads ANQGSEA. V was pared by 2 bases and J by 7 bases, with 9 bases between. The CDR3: CSVESGREQYF. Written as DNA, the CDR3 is TGCAGCGTTGAATCAGGGCGTGAGCAGTACTTC.

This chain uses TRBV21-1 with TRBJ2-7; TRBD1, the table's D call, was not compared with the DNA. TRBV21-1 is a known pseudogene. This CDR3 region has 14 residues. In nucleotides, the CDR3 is TGTGCCAGCAGCAAAGAGGGACAGACCTACGAGCAGTACTTC. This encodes CASSKEGQTYEQYF.

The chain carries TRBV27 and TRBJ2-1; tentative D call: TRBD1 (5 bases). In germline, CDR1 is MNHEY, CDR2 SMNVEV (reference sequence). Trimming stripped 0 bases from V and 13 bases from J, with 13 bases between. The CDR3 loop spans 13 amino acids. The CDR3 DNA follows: TGTGCCAGCAGTTTATCGCAGCAGGGCCTACAGTTCTTC. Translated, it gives CASSLSQQGLQFF.

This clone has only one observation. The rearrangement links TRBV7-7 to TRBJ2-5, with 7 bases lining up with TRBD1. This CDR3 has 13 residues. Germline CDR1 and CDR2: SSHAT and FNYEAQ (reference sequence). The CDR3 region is CAIIQGMGETQYF. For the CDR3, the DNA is TGTGCTATCATACAGGGGATGGGGGAGACCCAGTACTTC. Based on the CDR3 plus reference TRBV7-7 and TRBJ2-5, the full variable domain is GAGVSQSPRYKVTKRGQDVTLRCDPISSHATLYWYQQALGQGPEFLTYFNYEAQPDKSGLPSDRFSAERPEGSISTLTIQRTEQRDSAMYRCAIIQGMGETQYFGPGTRLLVL.

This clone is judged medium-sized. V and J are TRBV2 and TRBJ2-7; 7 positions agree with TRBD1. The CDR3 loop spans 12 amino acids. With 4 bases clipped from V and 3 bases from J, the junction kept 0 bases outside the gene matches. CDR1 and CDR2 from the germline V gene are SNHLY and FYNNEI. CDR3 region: CASSGQGYEQYF. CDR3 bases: TGTGCCAGCAGTGGACAGGGCTACGAGCAGTACTTC.

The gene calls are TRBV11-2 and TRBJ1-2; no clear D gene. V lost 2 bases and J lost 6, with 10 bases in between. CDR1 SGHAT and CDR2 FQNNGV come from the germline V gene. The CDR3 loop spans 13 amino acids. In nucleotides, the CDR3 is TGTGCCAGCAGCTTATCCCAGGCCAATGGCTACACCTTC. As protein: CASSLSQANGYTF.

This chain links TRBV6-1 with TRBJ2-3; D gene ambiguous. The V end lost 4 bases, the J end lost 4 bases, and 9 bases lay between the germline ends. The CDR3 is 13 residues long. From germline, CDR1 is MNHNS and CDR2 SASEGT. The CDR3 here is CASSVEHADTQYF. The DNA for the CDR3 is TGTGCCAGCAGTGTTGAGCATGCAGATACGCAGTATTTT.

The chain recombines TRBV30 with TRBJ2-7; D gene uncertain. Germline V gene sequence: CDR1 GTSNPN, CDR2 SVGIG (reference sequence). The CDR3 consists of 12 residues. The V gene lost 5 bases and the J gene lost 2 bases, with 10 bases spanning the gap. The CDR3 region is CAWGTVPYEQYF. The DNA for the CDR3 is TGTGCCTGGGGCACAGTCCCCTACGAGCAGTACTTC.

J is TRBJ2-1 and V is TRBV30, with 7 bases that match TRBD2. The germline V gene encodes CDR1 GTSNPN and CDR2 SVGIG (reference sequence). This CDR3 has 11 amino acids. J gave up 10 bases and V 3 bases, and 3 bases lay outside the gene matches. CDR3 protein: CAWSGRGEQFF. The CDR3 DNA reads TGTGCCTGGAGCGGGCGGGGGGAGCAGTTCTTC. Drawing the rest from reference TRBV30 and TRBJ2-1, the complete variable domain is SQTIHQWPATLVQPVGSPLSLECTVEGTSNPNLYWYRQAAGRGLQLLFYSVGIGQISSEVPQNLSASRPQDRQFILSSKKLLLSDSGFYLCAWSGRGEQFFGPGTRLTVL.

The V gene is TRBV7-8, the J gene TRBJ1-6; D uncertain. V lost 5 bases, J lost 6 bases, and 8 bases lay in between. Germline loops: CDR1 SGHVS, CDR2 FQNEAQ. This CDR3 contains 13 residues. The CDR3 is CASSPSPNSPLHF. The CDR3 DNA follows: TGTGCCAGCAGCCCGTCCCCTAATTCACCCCTCCACTTT. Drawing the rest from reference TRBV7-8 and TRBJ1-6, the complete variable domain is GAGVSQSPRYKVAKRGQDVALRCDPISGHVSLFWYQQALGQGPEFLTYFQNEAQLDKSGLPSDRFFAERPEGSVSTLKIQRTQQEDSAVYLCASSPSPNSPLHFGNGTRLTVT.

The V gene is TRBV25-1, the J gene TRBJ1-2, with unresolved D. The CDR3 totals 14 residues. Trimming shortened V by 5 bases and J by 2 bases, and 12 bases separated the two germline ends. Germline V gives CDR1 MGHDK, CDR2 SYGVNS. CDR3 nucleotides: TGTGCCAGCAGTACTAGGGTTCAGAACTATGGCTACACCTTC. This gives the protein CASSTRVQNYGYTF.